This T cell receptor beta chain was found in a study of T cells in Graves' hyperthyroidism and ophthalmopathy. RNA transcripts were the template for amplifying TCR beta CDR3 regions. When the TCR CDR3 underwent first-round RT-PCR, the HTBI primer set was used. TCRdb redid the calling of the multiplex PCR reads with MiXCR, one entry per CDR3 protein. The sample holds 530,000 or so distinct CDR3 sequences, around 24% seen once. The CDR3 length is 13 residues. CDR1 is GTSNPN and CDR2 is SVGIG in the germline V gene (reference sequence). V lost 8 bases, J lost 0 bases, and 14 bases lay in between. Overall study findings and caveats: It was a median about 7.1 months before onset that the model predicted ophthalmopathy. Most thyroid clonotypes expanded above 0.001 appeared in blood too.

Ophthalmopathy patients showed a Clinical Activity Score of at least 3, NOSPECS grade of at least 4 and duration under 3 months. Uncontrolled infection, other autoimmune disease, pregnancy or lactation barred patients from enrollment. This clonotype was counted only a few times. Its antigen remains unknown. The sample consisted of blood. The TCR comes from a woman aged 30 to 39 with Graves' ophthalmopathy. The V gene is TRBV30, the J gene TRBJ2-7; perhaps D is TRBD1 or TRBD2 (5 bases each). CDR3: CAQEADTSYEQYF. The CDR3 DNA sequence: TGTGCCCAAGAAGCGGACACCTCCTACGAGCAGTACTTC. Together with reference TRBV30 and TRBJ2-7, the CDR3 gives the full variable domain: SQTIHQWPATLVQPVGSPLSLECTVEGTSNPNLYWYRQAAGRGLQLLFYSVGIGQISSEVPQNLSASRPQDRQFILSSKKLLLSDSGFYLCAQEADTSYEQYFGPGTRLTVT.